The rows below give T cell receptor beta chains drawn from one sample of a study of PD-L1 blockade in urothelial cancer. Generated by immunoSEQ multiplex PCR, the TCRdb table keeps only in-frame clones and is missing some. In the table there are about 81,000 clones, approximately 80% of which are singletons. Source: PBMCs, taken around atezolizumab (anti-PD-L1) treatment. These receptors originate from a man aged 35-49 years with urothelial cancer. CDR3s include the opening cysteine and the closing phenylalanine or tryptophan. D genes are given only for firm matches. Size values are once, few and many counts, or a class for expanded clones, and some rows have none.

>few|-|TRBJ2-5|TRBV7-2
TGTGCCAGCAGCATCGTCCCCCAATCTAGAGAGACCCAGTACTTC
CASSIVPQSRETQYF
>-|-|TRBJ1-5|TRBV27
TGTGCCAGCAGTTTTCGGCAGGGGTATCAGCCCCAGCATTTT
CASSFRQGYQPQHF
>-|TRBD2|TRBJ2-2|TRBV6-1
TGTGCCAGCAGCGGGGGGGGGACGGTCACCGGGGAGCTGTTTTTT
CASSGGGTVTGELFF
>-|-|TRBJ2-2|TRBV7-2
TGTGCCAGCAGCTTAGGAACCTACGCGAACACCGGGGAGCTGTTTTTT
CASSLGTYANTGELFF
>once|TRBD1|TRBJ1-1|TRBV6-6
TGTGCCAGCCCCAACAACCCCCGAGACAGGGGATCTGAAGCTTTCTTT
CASPNNPRDRGSEAFF
>-|-|TRBJ2-2|TRBV7-3
TGTGCCAGCCAGGGGCCGAACACCGGGGAGCTGTTTTTT
CASQGPNTGELFF
>-|TRBD2|TRBJ2-5|TRBV25-1
TGTGCCAGCAGCGAGACTAGCGGGAAGGGAGGAGAGACCCAGTACTTC
CASSETSGKGGETQYF
>-|-|TRBJ1-5|TRBV30
TGTGCCTGGAGTGGCGGAATTGGGCAGCCCCAGCATTTT
CAWSGGIGQPQHF
>-|TRBD2|TRBJ2-2|TRBV19
TGTGCCAGTAAGGCTGCGGGAGTGACCGGGGAGCTGTTTTTT
CASKAAGVTGELFF
>-|TRBD2|TRBJ2-2|TRBV13
TGTGCCAGCAGCTTAGGACTAGCGGGAGCGAACACCGGGGAGCTGTTTTTT
CASSLGLAGANTGELFF
>-|TRBD1|TRBJ2-1|TRBV19
TGTGCCAGTAGCATTCCCGGGACAGGGCTTAATGAGCAGTTCTTC
CASSIPGTGLNEQFF
>once|TRBD1|TRBJ1-2|TRBV7-8
TGTGCCAGCAGCCACAGGGACAGGCCGTATGGCTACACCTTC
CASSHRDRPYGYTF
>-|TRBD2|TRBJ2-3|TRBV6-4
TGTGCCAGCAGTGACTCACTAGCGGGACACACAGATACGCAGTATTTT
CASSDSLAGHTDTQYF
>-|-|TRBJ1-1|TRBV28
TGTGCCAGCAGTCCCACGGCCACGGGGGGCGGCACTGAAGCTTTCTTT
CASSPTATGGGTEAFF
>-|TRBD2|TRBJ2-2|TRBV18
TGTGCCAGCTCATCACGGACTAGCGGGAGTGGCGGGGAGCTGTTTTTT
CASSSRTSGSGGELFF
>-|-|TRBJ1-2|TRBV15
TGTGCCACCAGCAGAGACGACAGGCCTAACTATGGCTACACCTTC
CATSRDDRPNYGYTF
>-|TRBD2|TRBJ2-7|TRBV28
TGTGCCAGCAGTCGGGGGGTGGGATCCTACGAGCAGTACTTC
CASSRGVGSYEQYF
>-|-|TRBJ2-5|TRBV27
TGTGCCAGCCAACGGAGACGGGGAGAGACCCAGTACTTC
CASQRRRGETQYF
>-|-|TRBJ2-4|TRBV10-3
TGTGCCATCAGTGAGACCGCGGGGCGGATAGAAAACATTCAGTACTTC
CAISETAGRIENIQYF
>once|TRBD1|TRBJ1-1|TRBV6-5
TGTGCCAGCAGTCCCTCAGGGGGCAGAAACACTGAAGCTTTCTTT
CASSPSGGRNTEAFF
>few|TRBD1|TRBJ2-2|TRBV29-1
TGCAGCGCAACCATACCGGGACAGGGAGGCACCGGGGAGCTGTTTTTT
CSATIPGQGGTGELFF
>-|-|TRBJ2-2|TRBV29-1
TGCAGCGTTGCGGAGGGGGCTACCGGGGAGCTGTTTTTT
CSVAEGATGELFF
>-|TRBD1|TRBJ2-7|TRBV5-1
TGCGCCAGCAGCTGGGGGGGACAGGGGAACTACGAGCAGTACTTC
CASSWGGQGNYEQYF
>few|-|TRBJ2-7|TRBV30
TGTGCCTGGAGTCGGGGATACGAGCAGTACTTC
CAWSRGYEQYF